The following is a T cell receptor beta chain sequence with its context. Its antigen is unidentified. Here immunoSEQ multiplex PCR was the method, and the copy in TCRdb shows in-frame clones only, minus some. Found here are 75,000 to 90,000 clones, around 90% of them singletons; the top ten hold roughly 8.7%. The entry originates in a study of OX40 agonist ivuxolimab in advanced cancers. Background on the study: Among those treated, three patients had partial responses, one with hepatocellular carcinoma and two with cutaneous melanoma.

Findings and limits, study-wide: What antigens the expanded peripheral T cells recognized was never established.

CDR3 length: 17 amino acids. V was clipped by 0 bases and J by 5 bases, with 19 bases between them. The V gene's germline CDR1 is LGHNA and CDR2 YSLEER. The chain couples TRBV4-3 to TRBJ1-2; no clear D gene. This sample comprised CD4+ or CD8+ T cells sorted from blood, obtained in a trial of the OX40 agonist ivuxolimab. The receptor was isolated from an adult with an advanced solid tumor such as melanoma, head and neck, liver or kidney cancer. The CDR3 DNA reads TGCGCCAGCAGCCAAGATTTGGACGGGTCGCGCGTGTATGGCTACACCTTC. Amino acid sequence: CASSQDLDGSRVYGYTF.